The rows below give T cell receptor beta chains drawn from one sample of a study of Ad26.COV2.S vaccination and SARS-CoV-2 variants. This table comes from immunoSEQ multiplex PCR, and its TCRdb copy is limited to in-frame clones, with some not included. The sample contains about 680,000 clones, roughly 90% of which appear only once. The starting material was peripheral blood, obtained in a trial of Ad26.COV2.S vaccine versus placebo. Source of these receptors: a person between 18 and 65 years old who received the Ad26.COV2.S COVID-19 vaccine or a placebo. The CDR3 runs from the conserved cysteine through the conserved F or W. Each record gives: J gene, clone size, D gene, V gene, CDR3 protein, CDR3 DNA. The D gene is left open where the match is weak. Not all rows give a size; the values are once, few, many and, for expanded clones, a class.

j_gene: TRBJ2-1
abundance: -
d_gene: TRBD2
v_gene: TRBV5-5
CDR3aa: CASSGRERAYNEQFF
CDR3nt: TGTGCCAGCAGCGGGAGGGAGCGGGCCTACAATGAGCAGTTCTTC

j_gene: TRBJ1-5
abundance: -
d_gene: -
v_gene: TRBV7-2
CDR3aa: CASSLGVGNQPQHF
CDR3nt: TGTGCCAGCAGCTTAGGGGTTGGCAATCAGCCCCAGCATTTT

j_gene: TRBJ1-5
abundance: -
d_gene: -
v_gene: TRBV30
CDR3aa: CAWSVGHSNQPQHF
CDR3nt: TGTGCCTGGAGTGTGGGTCATAGCAATCAGCCCCAGCATTTT

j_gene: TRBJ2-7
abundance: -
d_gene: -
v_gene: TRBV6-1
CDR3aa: CASSEIRTHEQYF
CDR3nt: TGTGCCAGCAGTGAAATAAGGACCCACGAGCAGTACTTC

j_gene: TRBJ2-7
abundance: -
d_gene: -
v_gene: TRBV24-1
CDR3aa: CATSVSVPLPHEQYF
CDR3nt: TGTGCCACCAGTGTTTCCGTGCCGCTTCCCCACGAGCAGTACTTC

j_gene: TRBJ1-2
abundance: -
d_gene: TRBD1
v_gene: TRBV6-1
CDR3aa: CASSERDRNYGYTF
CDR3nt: TGTGCCAGCAGTGAAAGGGACAGGAACTATGGCTACACCTTC

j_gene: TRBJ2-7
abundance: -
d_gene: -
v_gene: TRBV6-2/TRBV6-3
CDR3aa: CASSYGDRGVYEQYF
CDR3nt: TGTGCCAGCAGTTACGGGGACCGAGGGGTTTACGAGCAGTACTTC

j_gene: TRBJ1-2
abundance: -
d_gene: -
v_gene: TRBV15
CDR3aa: CATSRDQGRGYTF
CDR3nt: TGTGCCACCAGCAGAGATCAGGGCAGGGGCTACACCTTC

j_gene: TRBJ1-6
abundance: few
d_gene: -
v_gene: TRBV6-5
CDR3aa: CASSRTTYGDSPLHF
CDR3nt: TGTGCCAGCAGCCGGACAACCTATGGGGATTCACCCCTCCACTTT

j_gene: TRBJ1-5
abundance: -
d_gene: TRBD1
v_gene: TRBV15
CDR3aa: CATSRDKKTGNRRNQPQHF
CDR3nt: TGTGCCACCAGCAGAGACAAGAAGACAGGGAATAGGCGCAATCAGCCCCAGCATTTT

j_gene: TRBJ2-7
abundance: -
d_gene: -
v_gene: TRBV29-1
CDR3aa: CSVEGDSYEQYF
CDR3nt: TGCAGCGTTGAAGGAGACTCCTACGAGCAGTACTTC

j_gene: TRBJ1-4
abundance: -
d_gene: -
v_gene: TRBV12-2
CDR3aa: CASPWGPLEKLFF
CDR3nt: TGTGCAAGTCCCTGGGGGCCTCTTGAAAAACTGTTTTTT

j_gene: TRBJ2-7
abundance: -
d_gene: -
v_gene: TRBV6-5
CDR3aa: CASSSRLLPREQYF
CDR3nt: TGTGCCAGCAGCTCGCGACTCCTCCCGCGGGAGCAGTACTTC

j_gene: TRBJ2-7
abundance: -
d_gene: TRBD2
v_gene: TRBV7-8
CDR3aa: CASSLGLAGSYEQYF
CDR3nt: TGTGCCAGCAGCTTAGGACTAGCGGGATCCTACGAGCAGTACTTC

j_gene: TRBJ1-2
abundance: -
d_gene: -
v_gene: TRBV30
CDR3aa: CAWRDSANYGYTF
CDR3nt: TGTGCCTGGAGGGACAGCGCCAACTATGGCTACACCTTC

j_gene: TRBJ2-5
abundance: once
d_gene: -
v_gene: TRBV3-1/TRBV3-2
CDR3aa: CASSQRETQYF
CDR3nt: TGTGCCAGCAGCCAACGGGAGACCCAGTACTTC

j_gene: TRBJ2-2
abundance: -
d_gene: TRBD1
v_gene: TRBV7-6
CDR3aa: CASSSRTGGVNTGELFF
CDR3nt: TGTGCCAGCAGCTCGCGGACAGGGGGCGTGAACACCGGGGAGCTGTTTTTT

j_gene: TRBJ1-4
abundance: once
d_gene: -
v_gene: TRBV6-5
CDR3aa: CASTDSLYEKLFF
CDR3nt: TGTGCCAGCACCGACAGTCTTTACGAAAAACTGTTTTTT

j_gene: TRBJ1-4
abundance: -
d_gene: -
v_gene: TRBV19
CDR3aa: CASSTRLTTNEKLFF
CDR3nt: TGTGCCAGTAGTACAAGACTTACGACTAATGAAAAACTGTTTTTT

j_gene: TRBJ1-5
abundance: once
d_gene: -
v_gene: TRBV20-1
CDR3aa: CSASRIGSVGNQPQHF
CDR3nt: TGCAGTGCTAGTCGGATAGGATCGGTCGGCAATCAGCCCCAGCATTTT

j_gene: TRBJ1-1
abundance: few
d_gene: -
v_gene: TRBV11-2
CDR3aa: CASSFSENTEAFF
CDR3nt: TGTGCCAGCAGCTTTTCAGAGAACACTGAAGCTTTCTTT

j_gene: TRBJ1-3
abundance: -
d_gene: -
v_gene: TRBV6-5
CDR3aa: CASSYSAFSGNTIYF
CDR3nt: TGTGCCAGCAGTTACTCTGCCTTCTCTGGAAACACCATATATTTT

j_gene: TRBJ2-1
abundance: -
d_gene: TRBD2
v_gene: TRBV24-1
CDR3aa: CATSGLSGKPPYNEQFF
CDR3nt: TGTGCCACCAGTGGTTTGAGCGGGAAACCCCCCTACAATGAGCAGTTCTTC

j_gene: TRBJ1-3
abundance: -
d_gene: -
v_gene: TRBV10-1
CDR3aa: CASSESGDGHSGNTIYF
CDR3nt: TGCGCCAGCAGTGAGTCAGGGGACGGCCACTCTGGAAACACCATATATTTT

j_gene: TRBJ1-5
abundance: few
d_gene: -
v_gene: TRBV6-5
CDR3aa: CASSYRLHQPQHF
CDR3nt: TGTGCCAGCAGTTACAGGCTCCATCAGCCCCAGCATTTT

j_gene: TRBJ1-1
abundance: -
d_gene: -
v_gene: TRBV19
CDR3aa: CASTKTVNTEAFF
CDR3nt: TGTGCCAGTACCAAGACAGTGAACACTGAAGCTTTCTTT

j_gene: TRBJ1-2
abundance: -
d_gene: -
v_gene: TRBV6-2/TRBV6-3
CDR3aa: CASSMTVNYGYTF
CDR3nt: TGTGCCAGCAGCATGACAGTAAACTATGGCTACACCTTC

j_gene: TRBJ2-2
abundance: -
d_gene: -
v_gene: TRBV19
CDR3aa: CATAPGLTAGELFF
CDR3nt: TGTGCCACCGCGCCGGGACTCACGGCCGGGGAGCTGTTTTTT

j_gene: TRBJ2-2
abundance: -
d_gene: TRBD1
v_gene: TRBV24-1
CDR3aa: CATRDRGKDGELFF
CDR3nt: TGTGCCACCAGGGACAGGGGGAAGGACGGGGAGCTGTTTTTT

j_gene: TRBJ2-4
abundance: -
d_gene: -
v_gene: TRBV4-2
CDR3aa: CASSHEKSRSVGNIQYF
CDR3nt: TGTGCCAGCAGCCACGAGAAGTCGCGCTCAGTTGGAAACATTCAGTACTTC

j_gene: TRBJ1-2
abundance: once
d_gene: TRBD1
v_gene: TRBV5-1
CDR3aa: CASSPQKGASIYGYTF
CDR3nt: TGCGCCAGCAGCCCGCAGAAGGGGGCGAGTATCTATGGCTACACCTTC

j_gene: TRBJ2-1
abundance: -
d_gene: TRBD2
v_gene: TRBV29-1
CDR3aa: CSALGTSGGPNEQFF
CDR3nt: TGCAGCGCCCTCGGGACTAGCGGGGGCCCTAATGAGCAGTTCTTC

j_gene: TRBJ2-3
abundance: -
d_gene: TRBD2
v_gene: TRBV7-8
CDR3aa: CASSPGGTQYF
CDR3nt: TGTGCCAGCAGTCCGGGGGGTACGCAGTATTTT

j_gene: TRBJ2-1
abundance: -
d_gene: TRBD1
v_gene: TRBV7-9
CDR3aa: CASSFGQGARNEQFF
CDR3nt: TGTGCCAGCAGCTTCGGACAGGGGGCACGGAATGAGCAGTTCTTC

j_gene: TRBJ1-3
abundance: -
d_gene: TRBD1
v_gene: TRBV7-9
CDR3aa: CASNPGQGLSGNTIYF
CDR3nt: TGTGCCAGCAACCCGGGACAGGGGCTCTCTGGAAACACCATATATTTT

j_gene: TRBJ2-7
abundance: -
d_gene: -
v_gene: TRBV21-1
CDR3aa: CASSKAKPGVYEQYF
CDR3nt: TGTGCCAGCAGCAAAGCGAAGCCAGGGGTGTACGAGCAGTACTTC